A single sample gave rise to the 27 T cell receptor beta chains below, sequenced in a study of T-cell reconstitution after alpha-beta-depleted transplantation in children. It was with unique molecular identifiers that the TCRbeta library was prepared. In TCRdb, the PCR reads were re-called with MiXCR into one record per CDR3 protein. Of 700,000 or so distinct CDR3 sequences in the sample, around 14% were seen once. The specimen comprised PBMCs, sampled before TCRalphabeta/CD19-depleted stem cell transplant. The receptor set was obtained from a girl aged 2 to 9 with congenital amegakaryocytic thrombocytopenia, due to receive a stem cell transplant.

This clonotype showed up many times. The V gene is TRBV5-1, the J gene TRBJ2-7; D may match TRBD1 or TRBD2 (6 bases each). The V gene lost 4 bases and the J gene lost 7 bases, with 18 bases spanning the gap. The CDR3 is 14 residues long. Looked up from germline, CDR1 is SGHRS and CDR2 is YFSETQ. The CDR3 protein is CASSADYPRGEQYF. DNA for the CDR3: TGCGCCAGCAGCGCGGACTACCCTAGGGGGGAGCAGTACTTC. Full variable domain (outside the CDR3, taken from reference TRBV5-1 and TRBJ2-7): KAGVTQTPRYLIKTRGQQVTLSCSPISGHRSVSWYQQTPGQGLQFLFEYFSETQRNKGNFPGRFSGRQFSNSRSEMNVSTLELGDSALYLCASSADYPRGEQYFGPGTRLTVT.

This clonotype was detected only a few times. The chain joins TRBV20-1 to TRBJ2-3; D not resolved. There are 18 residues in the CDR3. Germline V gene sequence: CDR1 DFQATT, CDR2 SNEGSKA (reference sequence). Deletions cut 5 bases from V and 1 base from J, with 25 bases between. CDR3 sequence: CSAPTDPFLGVRTDTQYF. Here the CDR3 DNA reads TGCAGTGCTCCCACAGACCCGTTCCTTGGGGTACGCACAGATACGCAGTATTTT.

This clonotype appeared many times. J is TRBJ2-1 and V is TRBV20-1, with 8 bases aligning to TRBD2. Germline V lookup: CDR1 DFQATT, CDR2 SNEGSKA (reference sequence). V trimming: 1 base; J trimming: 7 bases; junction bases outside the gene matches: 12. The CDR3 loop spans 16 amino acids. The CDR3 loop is CSARVKASGFRNEQFF. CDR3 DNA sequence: TGCAGTGCTAGAGTGAAAGCTAGCGGGTTTAGGAATGAGCAGTTCTTC.

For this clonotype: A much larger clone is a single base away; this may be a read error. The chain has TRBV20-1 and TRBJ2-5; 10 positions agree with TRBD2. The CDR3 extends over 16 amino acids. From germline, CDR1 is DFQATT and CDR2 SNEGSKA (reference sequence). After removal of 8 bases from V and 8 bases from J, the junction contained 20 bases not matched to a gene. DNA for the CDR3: TGCAGTACAAAACCCCCCCTAGCGGGAGTAGCTGACACCCAGTACTTC. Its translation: CSTKPPLAGVADTQYF.

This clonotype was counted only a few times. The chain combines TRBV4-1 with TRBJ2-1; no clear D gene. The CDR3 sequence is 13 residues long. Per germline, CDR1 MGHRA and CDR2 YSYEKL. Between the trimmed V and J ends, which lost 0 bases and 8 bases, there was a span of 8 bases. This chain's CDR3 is CASSQDSGYEQFF. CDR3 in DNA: TGCGCCAGCAGCCAAGATTCGGGTTATGAGCAGTTCTTC.

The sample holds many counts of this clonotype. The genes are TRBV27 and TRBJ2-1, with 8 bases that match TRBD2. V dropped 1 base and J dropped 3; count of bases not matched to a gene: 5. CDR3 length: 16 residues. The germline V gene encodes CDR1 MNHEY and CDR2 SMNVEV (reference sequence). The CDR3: CASSLWREDFYNEQFF. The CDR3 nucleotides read TGTGCCAGCAGTTTATGGCGGGAGGACTTCTACAATGAGCAGTTCTTC.

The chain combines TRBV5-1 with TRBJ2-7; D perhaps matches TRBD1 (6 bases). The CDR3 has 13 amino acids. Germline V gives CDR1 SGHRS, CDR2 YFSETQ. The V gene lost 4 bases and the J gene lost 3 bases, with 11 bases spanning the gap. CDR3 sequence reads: CASSGIGGYEQYF. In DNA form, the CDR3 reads TGCGCCAGCAGCGGGATAGGGGGCTACGAGCAGTACTTC.

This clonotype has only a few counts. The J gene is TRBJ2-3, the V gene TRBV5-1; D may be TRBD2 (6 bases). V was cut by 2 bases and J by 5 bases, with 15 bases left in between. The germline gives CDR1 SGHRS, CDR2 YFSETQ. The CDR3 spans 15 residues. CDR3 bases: TGCGCCAGCAGCTTTGGGACTGCTAGCCTAGATACGCAGTATTTT. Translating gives CASSFGTASLDTQYF.

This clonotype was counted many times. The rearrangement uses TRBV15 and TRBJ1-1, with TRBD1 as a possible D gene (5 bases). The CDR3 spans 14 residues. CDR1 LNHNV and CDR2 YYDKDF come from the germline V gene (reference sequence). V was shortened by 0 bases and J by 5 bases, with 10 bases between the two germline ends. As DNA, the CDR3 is TGTGCCACCAGCAGAGATCTGGGACTGACTGAAGCTTTCTTT. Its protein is CATSRDLGLTEAFF.

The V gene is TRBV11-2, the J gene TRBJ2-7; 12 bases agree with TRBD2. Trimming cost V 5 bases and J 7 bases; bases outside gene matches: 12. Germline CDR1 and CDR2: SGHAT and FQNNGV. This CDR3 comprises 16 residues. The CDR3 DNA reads TGTGCCAGCAGCAGTGATCTAGCGGGAGGGCCGAGTGAGCAGTACTTC. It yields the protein CASSSDLAGGPSEQYF.

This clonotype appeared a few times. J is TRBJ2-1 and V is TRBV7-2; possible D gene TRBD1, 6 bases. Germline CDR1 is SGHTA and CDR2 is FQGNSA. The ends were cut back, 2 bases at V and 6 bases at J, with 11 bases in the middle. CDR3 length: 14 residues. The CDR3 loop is CASSLFRTVNEQFF. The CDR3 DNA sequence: TGTGCCAGCAGCTTATTCCGGACAGTCAATGAGCAGTTCTTC.

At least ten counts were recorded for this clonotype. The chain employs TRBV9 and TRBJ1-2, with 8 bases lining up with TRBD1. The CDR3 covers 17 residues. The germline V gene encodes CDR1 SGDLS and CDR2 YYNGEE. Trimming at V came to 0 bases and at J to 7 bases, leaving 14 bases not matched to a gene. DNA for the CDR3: TGTGCCAGCAGCGTAGAGGACCAGGGGGCCTGGTCCTCTGGCTACACCTTC. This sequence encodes CASSVEDQGAWSSGYTF.

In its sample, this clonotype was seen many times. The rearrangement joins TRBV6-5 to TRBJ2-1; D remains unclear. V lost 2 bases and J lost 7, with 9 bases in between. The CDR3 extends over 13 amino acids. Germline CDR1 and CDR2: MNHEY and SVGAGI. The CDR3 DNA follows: TGTGCCAGCAGTTACGCTTCAGCGAATGAGCAGTTCTTC. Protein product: CASSYASANEQFF.

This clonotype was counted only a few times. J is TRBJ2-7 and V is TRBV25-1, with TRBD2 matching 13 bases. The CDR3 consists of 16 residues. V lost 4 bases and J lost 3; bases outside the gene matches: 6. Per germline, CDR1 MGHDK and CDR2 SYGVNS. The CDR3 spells CASSGSGLAGVYEQYF. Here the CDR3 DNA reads TGTGCCAGCAGTGGTAGCGGACTAGCGGGGGTCTACGAGCAGTACTTC.

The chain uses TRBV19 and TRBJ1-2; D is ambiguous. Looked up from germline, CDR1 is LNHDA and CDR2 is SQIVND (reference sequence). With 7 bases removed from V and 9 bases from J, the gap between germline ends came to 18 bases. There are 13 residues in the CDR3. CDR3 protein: CASTPSTGISYTF. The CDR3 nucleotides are TGTGCCAGTACTCCATCGACTGGGATTAGCTACACCTTC.

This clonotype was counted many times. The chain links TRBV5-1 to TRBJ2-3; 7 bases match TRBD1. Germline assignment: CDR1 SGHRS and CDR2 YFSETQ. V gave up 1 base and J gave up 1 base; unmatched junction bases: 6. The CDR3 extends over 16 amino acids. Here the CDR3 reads CASSLWTGQGTDTQYF. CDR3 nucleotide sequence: TGCGCCAGCAGCTTGTGGACCGGACAGGGCACAGATACGCAGTATTTT.

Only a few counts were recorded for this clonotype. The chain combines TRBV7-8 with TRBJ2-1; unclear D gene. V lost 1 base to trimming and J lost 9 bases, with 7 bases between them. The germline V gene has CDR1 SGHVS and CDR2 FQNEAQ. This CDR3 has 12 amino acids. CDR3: CASSLVRCEQFF. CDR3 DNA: TGTGCCAGCAGCTTAGTTCGCTGTGAGCAGTTCTTC.

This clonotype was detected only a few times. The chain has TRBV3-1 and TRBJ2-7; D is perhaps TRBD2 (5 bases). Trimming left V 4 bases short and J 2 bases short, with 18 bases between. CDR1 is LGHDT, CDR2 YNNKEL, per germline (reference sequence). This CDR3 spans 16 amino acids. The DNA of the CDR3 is TGTGCCAGCAGCCGCCTGGTAGGACTCGAAGCCTACGAGCAGTACTTC. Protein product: CASSRLVGLEAYEQYF.

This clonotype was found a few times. CDR3 amino acids: CASSLTDRDEQYF. DNA for the CDR3: TGTGCCAGCAGCCTTACGGACAGGGACGAGCAGTACTTC. The V and J genes are TRBV3-1 and TRBJ2-7, with TRBD1 matching over 8 bases. The germline V gene has CDR1 LGHDT and CDR2 YNNKEL (reference sequence). This CDR3 has 13 residues. Trimming took 4 bases from V and 5 from J; bases not matched to a gene: 4.

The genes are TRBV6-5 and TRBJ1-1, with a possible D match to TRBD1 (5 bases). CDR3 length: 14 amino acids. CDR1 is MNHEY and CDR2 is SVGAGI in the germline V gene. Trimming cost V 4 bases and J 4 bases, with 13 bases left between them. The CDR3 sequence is CASSSTAMGTEAFF. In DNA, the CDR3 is TGTGCCAGCAGTTCGACAGCCATGGGCACTGAAGCTTTCTTT.

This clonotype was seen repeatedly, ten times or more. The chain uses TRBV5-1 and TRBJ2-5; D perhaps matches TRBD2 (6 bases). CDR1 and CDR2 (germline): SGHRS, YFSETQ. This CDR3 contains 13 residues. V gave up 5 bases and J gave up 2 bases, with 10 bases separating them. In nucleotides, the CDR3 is TGCGCCAGCAGGGAAGGACTACAAGAGACCCAGTACTTC. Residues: CASREGLQETQYF.

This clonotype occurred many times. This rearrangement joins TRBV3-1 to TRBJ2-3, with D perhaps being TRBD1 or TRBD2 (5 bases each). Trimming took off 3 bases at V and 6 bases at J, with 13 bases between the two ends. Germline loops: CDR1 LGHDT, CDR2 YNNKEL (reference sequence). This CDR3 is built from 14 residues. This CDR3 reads CASSHPTGADTQYF. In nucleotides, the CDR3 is TGTGCCAGCAGCCACCCCACCGGGGCGGATACGCAGTATTTT.

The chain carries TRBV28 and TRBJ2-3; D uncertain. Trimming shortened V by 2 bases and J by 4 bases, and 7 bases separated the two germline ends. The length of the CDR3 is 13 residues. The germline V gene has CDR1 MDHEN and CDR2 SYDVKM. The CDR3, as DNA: TGTGCCAGCAGTTTAGGGGTCTCAGATACGCAGTATTTT. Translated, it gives CASSLGVSDTQYF.

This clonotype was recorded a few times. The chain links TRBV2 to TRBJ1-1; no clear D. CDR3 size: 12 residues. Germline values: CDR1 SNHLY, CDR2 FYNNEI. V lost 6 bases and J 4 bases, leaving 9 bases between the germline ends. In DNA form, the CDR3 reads TGTGCCAGCAGGTTACAAACCACTGAAGCTTTCTTT. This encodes CASRLQTTEAFF.

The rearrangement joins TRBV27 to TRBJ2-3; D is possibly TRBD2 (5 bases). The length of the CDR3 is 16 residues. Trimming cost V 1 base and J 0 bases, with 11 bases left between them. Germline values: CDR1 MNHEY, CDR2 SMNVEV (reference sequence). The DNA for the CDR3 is TGTGCCAGCAGTTTATACCGAGGGCCAAGCACAGATACGCAGTATTTT. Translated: CASSLYRGPSTDTQYF.

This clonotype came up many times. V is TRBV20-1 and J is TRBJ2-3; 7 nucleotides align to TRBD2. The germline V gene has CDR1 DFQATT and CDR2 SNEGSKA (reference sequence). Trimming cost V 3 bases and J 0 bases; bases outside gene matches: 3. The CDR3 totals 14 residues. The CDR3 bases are TGCAGTGCTAGCGGGAGGTCTAGCACAGATACGCAGTATTTT. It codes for CSASGRSSTDTQYF.

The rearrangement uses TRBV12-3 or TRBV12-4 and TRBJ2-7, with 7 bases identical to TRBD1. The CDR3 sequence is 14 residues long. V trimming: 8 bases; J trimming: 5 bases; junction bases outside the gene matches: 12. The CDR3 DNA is TGTGCCAGCGGAAAGACAGGGATTAGAAACGAGCAGTACTTC. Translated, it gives CASGKTGIRNEQYF.